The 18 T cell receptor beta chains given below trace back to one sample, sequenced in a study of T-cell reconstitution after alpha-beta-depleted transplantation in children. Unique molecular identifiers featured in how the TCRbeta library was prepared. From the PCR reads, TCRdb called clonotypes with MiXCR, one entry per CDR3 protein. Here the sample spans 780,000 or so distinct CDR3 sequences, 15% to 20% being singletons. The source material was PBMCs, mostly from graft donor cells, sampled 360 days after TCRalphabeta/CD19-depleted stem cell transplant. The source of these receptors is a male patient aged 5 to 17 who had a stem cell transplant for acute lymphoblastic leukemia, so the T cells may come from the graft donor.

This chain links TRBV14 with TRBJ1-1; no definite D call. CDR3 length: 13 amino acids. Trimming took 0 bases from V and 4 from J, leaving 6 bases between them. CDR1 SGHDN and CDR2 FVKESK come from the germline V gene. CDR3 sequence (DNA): TGTGCCAGCAGCCAAGAGCTCGGCACTGAAGCTTTCTTT. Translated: CASSQELGTEAFF.

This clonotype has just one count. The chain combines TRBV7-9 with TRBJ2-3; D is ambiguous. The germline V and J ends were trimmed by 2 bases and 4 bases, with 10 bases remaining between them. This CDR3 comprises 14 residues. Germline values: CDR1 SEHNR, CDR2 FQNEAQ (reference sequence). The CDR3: CASSLSGVPDTQYF. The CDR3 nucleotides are TGTGCCAGCAGCTTATCTGGGGTCCCAGATACGCAGTATTTT.

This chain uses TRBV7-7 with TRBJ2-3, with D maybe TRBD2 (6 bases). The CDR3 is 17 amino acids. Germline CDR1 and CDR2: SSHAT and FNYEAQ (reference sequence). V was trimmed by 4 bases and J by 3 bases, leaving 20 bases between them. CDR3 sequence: CASSSLPLASYTDTQYF. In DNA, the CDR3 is TGTGCCAGCAGCTCCCTCCCTCTAGCGTCTTATACAGATACGCAGTATTTT.

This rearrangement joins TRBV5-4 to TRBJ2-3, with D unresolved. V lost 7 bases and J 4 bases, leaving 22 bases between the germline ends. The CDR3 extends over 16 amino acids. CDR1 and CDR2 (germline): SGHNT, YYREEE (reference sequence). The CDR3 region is CASALGSPREADTQYF. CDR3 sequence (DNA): TGTGCCAGCGCCCTTGGGTCCCCACGCGAGGCAGATACGCAGTATTTT.

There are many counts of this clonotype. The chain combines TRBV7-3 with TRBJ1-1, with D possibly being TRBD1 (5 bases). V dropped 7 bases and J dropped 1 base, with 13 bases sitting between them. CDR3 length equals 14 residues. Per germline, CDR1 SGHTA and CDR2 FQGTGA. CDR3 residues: CASTPGTANTEAFF. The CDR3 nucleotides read TGTGCCAGCACCCCCGGGACGGCGAACACTGAAGCTTTCTTT. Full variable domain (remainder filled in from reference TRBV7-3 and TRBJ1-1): GAGVSQTPSNKVTEKGKYVELRCDPISGHTALYWYRQSLGQGPEFLIYFQGTGAADDSGLPNDRFFAVRPEGSVSTLKIQRTERGDSAVYLCASTPGTANTEAFFGQGTRLTVV.

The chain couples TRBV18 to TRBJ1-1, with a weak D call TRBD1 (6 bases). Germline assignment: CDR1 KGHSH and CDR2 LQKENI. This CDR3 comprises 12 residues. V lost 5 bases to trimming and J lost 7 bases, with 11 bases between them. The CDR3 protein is CASSTQGNEAFF. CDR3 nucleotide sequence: TGTGCCAGCTCAACTCAGGGGAATGAAGCTTTCTTT.

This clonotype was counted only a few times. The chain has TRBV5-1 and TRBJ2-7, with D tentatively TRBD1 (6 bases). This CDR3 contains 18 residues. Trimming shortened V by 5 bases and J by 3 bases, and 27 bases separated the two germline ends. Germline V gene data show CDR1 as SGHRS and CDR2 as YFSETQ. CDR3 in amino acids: CASSYGTSAIPGFYEQYF. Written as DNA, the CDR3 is TGCGCCAGCAGTTATGGGACATCCGCTATACCGGGATTCTACGAGCAGTACTTC.

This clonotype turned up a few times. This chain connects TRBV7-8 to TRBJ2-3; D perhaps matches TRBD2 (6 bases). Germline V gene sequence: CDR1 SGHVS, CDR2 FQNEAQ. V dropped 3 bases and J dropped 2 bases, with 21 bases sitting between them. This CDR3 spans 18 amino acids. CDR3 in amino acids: CASSFSAQAGLTTDTQYF. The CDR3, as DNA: TGTGCCAGCAGCTTTTCGGCTCAAGCGGGCCTTACCACAGATACGCAGTATTTT.

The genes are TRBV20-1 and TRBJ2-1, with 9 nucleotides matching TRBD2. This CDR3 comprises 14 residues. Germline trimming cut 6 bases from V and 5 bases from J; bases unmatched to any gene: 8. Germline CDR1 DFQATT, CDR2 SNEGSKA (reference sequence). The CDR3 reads CSALLGGGDNEQFF. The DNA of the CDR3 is TGCAGTGCCCTCCTGGGCGGGGGGGACAATGAGCAGTTCTTC.

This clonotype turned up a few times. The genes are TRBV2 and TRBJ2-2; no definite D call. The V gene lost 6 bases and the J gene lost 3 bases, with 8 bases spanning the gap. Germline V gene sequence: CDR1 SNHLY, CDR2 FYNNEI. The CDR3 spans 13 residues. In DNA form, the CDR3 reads TGTGCCAGCAGGGTCAGGTACACCGGGGAGCTGTTTTTT. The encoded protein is CASRVRYTGELFF.

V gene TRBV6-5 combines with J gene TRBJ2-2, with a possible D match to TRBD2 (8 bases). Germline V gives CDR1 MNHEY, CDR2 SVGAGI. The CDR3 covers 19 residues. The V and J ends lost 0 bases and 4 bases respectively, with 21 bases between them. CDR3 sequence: CASSYSKPREGAGTGELFF. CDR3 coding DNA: TGTGCCAGCAGTTACTCGAAACCACGGGAGGGGGCTGGCACCGGGGAGCTGTTTTTT.

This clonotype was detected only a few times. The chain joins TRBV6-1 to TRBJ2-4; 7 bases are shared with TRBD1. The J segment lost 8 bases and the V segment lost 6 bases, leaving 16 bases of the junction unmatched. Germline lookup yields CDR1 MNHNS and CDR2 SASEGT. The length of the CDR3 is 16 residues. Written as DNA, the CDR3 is TGTGCCAGCAGCCGCCTGGACAGGCCTCCCGGGGACATTCAGTACTTC. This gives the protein CASSRLDRPPGDIQYF.

The CDR3 loop is CASSQPEDRLSGANVLTF. The CDR3 nucleotides are TGCGCCAGCAGCCAGCCCGAGGACAGGCTCTCTGGGGCCAACGTCCTGACTTTC. The J gene is TRBJ2-6, the V gene TRBV4-1; 7 nucleotides line up with TRBD1. The CDR3 covers 18 residues. V gave up 3 bases and J gave up 0 bases; unmatched junction bases: 8. The V gene's germline CDR1 is MGHRA and CDR2 YSYEKL.

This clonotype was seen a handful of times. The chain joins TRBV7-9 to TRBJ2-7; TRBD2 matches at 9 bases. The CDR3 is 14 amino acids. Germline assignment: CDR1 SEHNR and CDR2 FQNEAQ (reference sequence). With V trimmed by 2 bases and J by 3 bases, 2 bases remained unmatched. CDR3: CASSLSTSGYEQYF. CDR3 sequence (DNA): TGTGCCAGCAGCTTATCGACTAGCGGCTACGAGCAGTACTTC. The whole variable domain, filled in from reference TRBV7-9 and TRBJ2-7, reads DTGVSQNPRHKITKRGQNVTFRCDPISEHNRLYWYRQTLGQGPEFLTYFQNEAQLEKSRLLSDRFSAERPKGSFSTLEIQRTEQGDSAMYLCASSLSTSGYEQYFGPGTRLTVT.

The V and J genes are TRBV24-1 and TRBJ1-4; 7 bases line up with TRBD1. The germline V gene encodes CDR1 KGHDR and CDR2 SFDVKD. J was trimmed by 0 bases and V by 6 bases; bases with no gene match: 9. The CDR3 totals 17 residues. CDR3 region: CATSFTGADATNEKLFF. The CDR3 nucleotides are TGTGCCACCAGTTTTACAGGGGCCGACGCAACTAATGAAAAACTGTTTTTT.

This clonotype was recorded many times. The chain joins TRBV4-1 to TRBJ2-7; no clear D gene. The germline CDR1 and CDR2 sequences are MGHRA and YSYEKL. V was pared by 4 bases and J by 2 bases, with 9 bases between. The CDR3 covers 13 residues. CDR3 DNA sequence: TGCGCCAGCAGCCTAACCGATACCTACGAGCAGTACTTC. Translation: CASSLTDTYEQYF.

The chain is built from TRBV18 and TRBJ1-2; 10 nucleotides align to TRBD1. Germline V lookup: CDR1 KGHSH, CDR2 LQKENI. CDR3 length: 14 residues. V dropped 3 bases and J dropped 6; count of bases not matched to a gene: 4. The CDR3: CASSPQTGGHGYTF. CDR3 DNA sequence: TGTGCCAGCTCACCCCAGACAGGGGGCCATGGCTACACCTTC.

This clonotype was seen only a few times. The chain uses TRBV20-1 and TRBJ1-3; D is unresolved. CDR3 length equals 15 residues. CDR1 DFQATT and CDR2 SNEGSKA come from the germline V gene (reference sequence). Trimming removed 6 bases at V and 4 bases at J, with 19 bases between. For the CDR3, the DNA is TGCAGTGCGCTACACAATTGGGAGGTCGGAAACACCATATATTTT. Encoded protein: CSALHNWEVGNTIYF.